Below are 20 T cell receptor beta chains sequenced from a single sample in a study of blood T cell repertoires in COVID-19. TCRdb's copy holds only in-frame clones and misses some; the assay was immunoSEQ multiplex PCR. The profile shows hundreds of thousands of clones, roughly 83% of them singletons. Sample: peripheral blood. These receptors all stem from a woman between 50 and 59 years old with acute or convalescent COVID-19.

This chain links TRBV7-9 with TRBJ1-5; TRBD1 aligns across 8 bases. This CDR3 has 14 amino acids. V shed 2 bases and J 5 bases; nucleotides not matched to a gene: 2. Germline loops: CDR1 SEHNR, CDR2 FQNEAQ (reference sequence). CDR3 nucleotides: TGTGCCAGCAGCTTAACGACAGGGGATCAGCCCCAGCATTTT. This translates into CASSLTTGDQPQHF.

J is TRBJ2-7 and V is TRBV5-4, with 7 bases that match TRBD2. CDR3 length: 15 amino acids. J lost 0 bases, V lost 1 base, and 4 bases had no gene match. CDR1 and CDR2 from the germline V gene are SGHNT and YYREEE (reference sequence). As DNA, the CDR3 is TGTGCCAGCAGCTTGATCTCGGGAGGCTCCTACGAGCAGTACTTC. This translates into CASSLISGGSYEQYF.

CDR3 protein: CATRLAEQETQYF. The CDR3 DNA is TGTGCCACGAGACTAGCGGAGCAAGAGACCCAGTACTTC. The chain combines TRBV10-3 with TRBJ2-5; TRBD2 matches at 9 bases. Trimming removed 10 bases from V and 2 bases from J; junction bases left unmatched: 5. There are 13 residues in the CDR3. Germline V lookup: CDR1 ENHRY, CDR2 SYGVKD.

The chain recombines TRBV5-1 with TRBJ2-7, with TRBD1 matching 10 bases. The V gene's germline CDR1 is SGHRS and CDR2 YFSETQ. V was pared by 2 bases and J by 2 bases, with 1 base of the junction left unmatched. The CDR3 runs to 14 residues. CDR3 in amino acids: CASSFDRGPYEQYF. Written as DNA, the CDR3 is TGCGCCAGCAGCTTTGACAGGGGGCCCTACGAGCAGTACTTC.

The CDR3 nucleotides are TGTGCCAGTAGGCTGGGCGGGCGGGACACTGAAGCTTTCTTT. Residues: CASRLGGRDTEAFF. The chain has TRBV19 and TRBJ1-1, with D unresolved. Trimming removed 6 bases at V and 3 bases at J, with 14 bases between. CDR3 length: 14 residues. From germline, CDR1 is LNHDA and CDR2 SQIVND (reference sequence).

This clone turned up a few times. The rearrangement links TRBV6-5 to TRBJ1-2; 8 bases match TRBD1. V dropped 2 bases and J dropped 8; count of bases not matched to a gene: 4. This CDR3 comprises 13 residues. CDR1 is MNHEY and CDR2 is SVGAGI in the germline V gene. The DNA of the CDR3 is TGTGCCAGCAGTTACGGGACAGGACAGGGCTACACCTTC. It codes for CASSYGTGQGYTF.

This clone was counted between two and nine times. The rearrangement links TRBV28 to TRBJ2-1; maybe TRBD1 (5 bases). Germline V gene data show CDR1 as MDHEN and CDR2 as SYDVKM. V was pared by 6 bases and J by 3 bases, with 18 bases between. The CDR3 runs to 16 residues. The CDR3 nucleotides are TGTGCCAGCAGGAGCCCCAGGGTGTCGAACTACAATGAGCAGTTCTTC. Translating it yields CASRSPRVSNYNEQFF.

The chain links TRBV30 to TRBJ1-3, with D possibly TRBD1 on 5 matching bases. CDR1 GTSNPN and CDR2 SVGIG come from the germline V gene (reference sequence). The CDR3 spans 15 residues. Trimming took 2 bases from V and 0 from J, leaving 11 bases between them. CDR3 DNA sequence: TGTGCCTGGAGTTTGGGGCACTCCTCTGGAAACACCATATATTTT. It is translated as CAWSLGHSSGNTIYF.

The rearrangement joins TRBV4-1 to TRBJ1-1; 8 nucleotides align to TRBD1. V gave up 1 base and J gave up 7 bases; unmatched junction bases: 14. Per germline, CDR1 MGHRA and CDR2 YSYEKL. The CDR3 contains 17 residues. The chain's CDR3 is CASSQGTGNPRNGEAFF. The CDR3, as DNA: TGCGCCAGCAGCCAAGGGACAGGGAACCCCCGGAACGGTGAAGCTTTCTTT.

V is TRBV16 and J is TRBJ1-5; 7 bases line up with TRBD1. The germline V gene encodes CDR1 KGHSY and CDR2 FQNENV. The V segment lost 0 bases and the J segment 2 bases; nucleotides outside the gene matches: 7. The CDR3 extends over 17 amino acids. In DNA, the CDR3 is TGTGCCAGCAGCCAATCATCGAGGGGGCTCGGCAATCAGCCCCAGCATTTT. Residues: CASSQSSRGLGNQPQHF.

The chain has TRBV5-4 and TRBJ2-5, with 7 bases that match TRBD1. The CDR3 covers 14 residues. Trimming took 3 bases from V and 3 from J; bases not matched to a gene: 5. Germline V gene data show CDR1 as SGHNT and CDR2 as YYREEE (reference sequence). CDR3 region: CASSWDSQKETQYF. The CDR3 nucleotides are TGTGCCAGCAGCTGGGACAGCCAAAAAGAGACCCAGTACTTC.

The CDR3 loop reads CASSLVLYEQYF. The CDR3 coding sequence is TGTGCCAGCAGCTTAGTACTTTACGAGCAGTACTTC. The V and J genes are TRBV7-9 and TRBJ2-7; D remains ambiguous. The CDR3 runs 12 residues. The germline V and J ends were trimmed by 1 base and 4 bases, with 5 bases remaining between them. In germline, CDR1 is SEHNR, CDR2 FQNEAQ (reference sequence). The entire variable domain, with the rest obtained from reference TRBV7-9 and TRBJ2-7, is as follows: DTGVSQNPRHKITKRGQNVTFRCDPISEHNRLYWYRQTLGQGPEFLTYFQNEAQLEKSRLLSDRFSAERPKGSFSTLEIQRTEQGDSAMYLCASSLVLYEQYFGPGTRLTVT.

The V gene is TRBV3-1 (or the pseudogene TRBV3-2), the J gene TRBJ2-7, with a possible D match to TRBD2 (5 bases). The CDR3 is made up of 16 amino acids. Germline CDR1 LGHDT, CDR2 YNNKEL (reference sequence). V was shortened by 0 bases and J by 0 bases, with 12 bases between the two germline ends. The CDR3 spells CASSQDRTGSSYEQYF. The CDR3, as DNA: TGTGCCAGCAGCCAAGATAGGACTGGCAGCTCCTACGAGCAGTACTTC.

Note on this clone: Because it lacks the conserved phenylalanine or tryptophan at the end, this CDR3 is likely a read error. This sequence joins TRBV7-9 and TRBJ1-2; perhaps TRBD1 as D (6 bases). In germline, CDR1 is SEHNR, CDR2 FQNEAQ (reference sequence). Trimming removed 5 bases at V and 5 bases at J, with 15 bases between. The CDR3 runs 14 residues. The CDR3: CASSKPGQQYGYTL. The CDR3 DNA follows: TGTGCCAGCAGCAAACCGGGACAACAATATGGCTACACCCTC.

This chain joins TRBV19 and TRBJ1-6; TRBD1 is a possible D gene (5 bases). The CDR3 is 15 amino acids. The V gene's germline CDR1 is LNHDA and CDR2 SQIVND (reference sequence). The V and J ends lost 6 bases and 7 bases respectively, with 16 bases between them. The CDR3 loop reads CASSQDSLENSPLHF. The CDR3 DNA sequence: TGTGCCAGTAGCCAAGACAGTTTGGAGAATTCACCCCTCCACTTT.

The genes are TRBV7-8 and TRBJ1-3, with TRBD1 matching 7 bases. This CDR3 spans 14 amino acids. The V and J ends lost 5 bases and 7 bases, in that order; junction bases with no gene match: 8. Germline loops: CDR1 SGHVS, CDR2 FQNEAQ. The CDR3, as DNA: TGTGCCAGCAGCAATGACAGGGTCCTGAACACCATATATTTT. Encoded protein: CASSNDRVLNTIYF.

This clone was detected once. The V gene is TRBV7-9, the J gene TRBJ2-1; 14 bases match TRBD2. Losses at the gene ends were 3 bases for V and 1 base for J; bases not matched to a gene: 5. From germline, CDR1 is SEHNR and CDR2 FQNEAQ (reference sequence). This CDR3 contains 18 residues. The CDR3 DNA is TGTGCCAGCAGCTTTTGGACTAGCGGGAGGAGGTCCTACAATGAGCAGTTCTTC. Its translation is CASSFWTSGRRSYNEQFF.

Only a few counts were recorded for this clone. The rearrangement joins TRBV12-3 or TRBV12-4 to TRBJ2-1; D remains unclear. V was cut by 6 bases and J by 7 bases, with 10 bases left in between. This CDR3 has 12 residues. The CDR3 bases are TGTGCCAGCAGACGGAGCCGGAATGAGCAGTTCTTC. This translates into CASRRSRNEQFF.

The CDR3 bases are TGTGCCTGGAGTGTACCACAGGGGGCTTACACCGGGGAGCTGTTTTTT. Translation: CAWSVPQGAYTGELFF. The rearrangement links TRBV30 to TRBJ2-2; 9 bases map to TRBD1. V lost 0 bases and J lost 3; bases outside the gene matches: 5. Germline V gene lookup returns CDR1 GTSNPN and CDR2 SVGIG (reference sequence). The CDR3 has 16 residues.

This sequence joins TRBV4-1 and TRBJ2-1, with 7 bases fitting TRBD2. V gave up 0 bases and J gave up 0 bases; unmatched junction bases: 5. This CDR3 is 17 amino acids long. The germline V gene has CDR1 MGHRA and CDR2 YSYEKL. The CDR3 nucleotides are TGCGCCAGCAGCCAAGAACGGCTAGCGGACTCCTACAATGAGCAGTTCTTC. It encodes CASSQERLADSYNEQFF.